The text below deals with one T cell receptor beta chain. The entry originates in a study of OX40 agonist ivuxolimab in advanced cancers. Overall study context: Hepatocellular carcinoma, melanoma, renal cell or head and neck cancer occurred in dose-escalation patients.

The V gene's germline CDR1 is MNHNS and CDR2 SASEGT. CDR3 length: 15 residues. Trimming took 2 bases from V and 3 from J, leaving 14 bases between them. Assay used: immunoSEQ multiplex PCR; TCRdb lists only in-frame clones, some missing. The top ten hold 3% to 3.5% of the sample, which has over 45,000 clones, approximately 86% seen once. This clonotype was sampled from an adult with an advanced solid tumor such as melanoma, head and neck, liver or kidney cancer. The V gene is TRBV6-1, the J gene TRBJ2-7; D tentatively reads TRBD1 or TRBD2 (5 bases each). The starting material was CD4+ or CD8+ T cells sorted from blood, obtained in a trial of the OX40 agonist ivuxolimab. The CDR3 region has the DNA TGTGCCAGCAGTGAATTACAGGACTGGGGCTACGAGCAGTACTTC. It yields the protein CASSELQDWGYEQYF.